Presented here are 13 T cell receptor beta chains from one specimen sequenced in a study of blood T cell repertoires in COVID-19. Using immunoSEQ multiplex PCR, the repertoire was profiled, and TCRdb retains in-frame clones only, with some absent. The sample contains over 200,000 clones, approximately 86% of which appear only once. The specimen sequenced was peripheral blood. The origin of the receptors is a middle-aged man with acute or convalescent COVID-19.

The rearrangement uses TRBV7-2 and TRBJ1-5; no clear D gene. Germline V gene data show CDR1 as SGHTA and CDR2 as FQGNSA. CDR3 length: 13 residues. V was cut by 1 base and J by 6 bases, with 7 bases left in between. In nucleotides, the CDR3 is TGTGCCAGCAGCTTAGGGGCGTTTCAGCCCCAGCATTTT. Its protein product is CASSLGAFQPQHF.

This chain joins TRBV5-6 and TRBJ1-2; TRBD1 agrees at 7 bases. The CDR3 is made up of 13 amino acids. Germline V gene sequence: CDR1 SGHDT, CDR2 YYEEEE. Germline trimming cut 1 base from V and 8 bases from J; bases unmatched to any gene: 5. As DNA, the CDR3 is TGTGCCAGCAGCTTGAAGGGGGCTGGAGGCTACACCTTC. It encodes CASSLKGAGGYTF.

V usage is TRBV5-4 and J usage is TRBJ2-3, with 10 bases aligning to TRBD2. V shed 2 bases and J 2 bases; nucleotides not matched to a gene: 11. This CDR3 is built from 18 residues. CDR1 is SGHNT and CDR2 is YYREEE in the germline V gene (reference sequence). CDR3 region: CASSFFPGLAPITDTQYF. The CDR3 region has the DNA TGTGCCAGCAGCTTTTTCCCGGGACTAGCGCCTATCACAGATACGCAGTATTTT.

The chain has TRBV24-1 and TRBJ2-1; 7 bases map to TRBD1. The CDR3 contains 17 residues. Germline CDR1 and CDR2: KGHDR and SFDVKD. V gave up 2 bases and J gave up 7 bases; unmatched junction bases: 13. CDR3 residues: CATSDSIGTKQGNEQFF. CDR3 DNA: TGTGCCACCAGTGATTCAATCGGGACAAAACAGGGGAATGAGCAGTTCTTC.

This chain links TRBV6-2 or TRBV6-3 with TRBJ2-1; 9 positions agree with TRBD2. The CDR3 totals 17 residues. The germline V gene encodes CDR1 MNHEY and CDR2 SVGEGT. J gave up 8 bases and V 5 bases, and 16 bases lay outside the gene matches. Written as DNA, the CDR3 is TGTGCCAGCAGTCTTCGAGGGGCGGGAGGGCCCCACGATGAGCAGTTCTTC. Amino acid sequence: CASSLRGAGGPHDEQFF.

V is TRBV7-2 and J is TRBJ2-3; 10 nucleotides match TRBD2. Per germline, CDR1 SGHTA and CDR2 FQGNSA. This CDR3 contains 17 residues. Losses at the gene ends were 1 base for V and 3 bases for J; bases not matched to a gene: 7. The CDR3 loop is CASSLEAGGPVTDTQYF. The CDR3 DNA reads as TGTGCCAGCAGCTTAGAAGCGGGAGGGCCAGTTACAGATACGCAGTATTTT.

Only one count was recorded for this clone. In the same sample, other DNA sequences code for this CDR3. The genes are TRBV18 and TRBJ2-7, with 7 nucleotides matching TRBD1. J gave up 3 bases and V 3 bases, and 5 bases lay outside the gene matches. The V gene's germline CDR1 is KGHSH and CDR2 LQKENI. The length of the CDR3 is 14 residues. The CDR3 spells CASSPRQGVYEQYF. The CDR3 nucleotides are TGTGCCAGCTCACCTCGCCAGGGGGTCTACGAGCAGTACTTC.

The genes are TRBV7-3 and TRBJ1-2, with TRBD1 as a possible D gene (5 bases). Germline CDR1 reads SGHTA; CDR2 reads FQGTGA. Trimming took 4 bases from V and 6 from J, leaving 12 bases between them. The CDR3 totals 13 residues. CDR3 DNA: TGTGCCAGCAGCTCCGGGGGATGGGATGGCTACACCTTC. It specifies CASSSGGWDGYTF.

The chain uses TRBV27 and TRBJ2-1; D not resolved. This CDR3 spans 16 amino acids. The germline V gene has CDR1 MNHEY and CDR2 SMNVEV (reference sequence). Between the trimmed V and J ends, which lost 2 bases and 7 bases, there was a span of 18 bases. The CDR3 sequence: CASSLPDGVARNEQFF. In nucleotides, the CDR3 is TGTGCCAGCAGTTTACCCGACGGCGTAGCCCGAAATGAGCAGTTCTTC.

CDR3 bases: TGTGCCAGCACCCGGGAGGGGACAGCTTACAATGAGCAGTTCTTC. This encodes CASTREGTAYNEQFF. The chain has TRBV5-4 and TRBJ2-1, with D possibly being TRBD2 (8 bases). The CDR3 extends over 15 amino acids. The germline V gene encodes CDR1 SGHNT and CDR2 YYREEE (reference sequence). Trimming took 6 bases from V and 4 from J, leaving 17 bases between them.

In DNA, the CDR3 is TGTGCCAGCAGCCTACAGGGTGGCCCGTACACTGAAGCTTTCTTT. Protein: CASSLQGGPYTEAFF. The chain employs TRBV14 and TRBJ1-1; possibly TRBD1 for D (6 bases). Looked up from germline, CDR1 is SGHDN and CDR2 is FVKESK. The germline V and J ends were trimmed by 4 bases and 3 bases, with 15 bases remaining between them. This CDR3 region has 15 residues.

The chain employs TRBV9 and TRBJ2-7; TRBD2 might be the D (6 bases). The CDR3 sequence is 15 residues long. Germline V gene lookup returns CDR1 SGDLS and CDR2 YYNGEE. The V and J ends lost 0 bases and 2 bases respectively, with 12 bases between them. For the CDR3, the DNA is TGTGCCAGCAGCGTAGTGGCTAGCGATACCTACGAGCAGTACTTC. This translates into CASSVVASDTYEQYF.

This clone was observed once. This chain joins TRBV12-3 or TRBV12-4 and TRBJ2-7; D possibly corresponds to TRBD2 (6 bases). Trimming pared 5 bases from V and 3 bases from J, leaving 11 bases between. The CDR3 consists of 13 residues. The CDR3 DNA reads as TGTGCCAGCAGTCCACGGGGGAACTACGAGCAGTACTTC. It translates to CASSPRGNYEQYF.